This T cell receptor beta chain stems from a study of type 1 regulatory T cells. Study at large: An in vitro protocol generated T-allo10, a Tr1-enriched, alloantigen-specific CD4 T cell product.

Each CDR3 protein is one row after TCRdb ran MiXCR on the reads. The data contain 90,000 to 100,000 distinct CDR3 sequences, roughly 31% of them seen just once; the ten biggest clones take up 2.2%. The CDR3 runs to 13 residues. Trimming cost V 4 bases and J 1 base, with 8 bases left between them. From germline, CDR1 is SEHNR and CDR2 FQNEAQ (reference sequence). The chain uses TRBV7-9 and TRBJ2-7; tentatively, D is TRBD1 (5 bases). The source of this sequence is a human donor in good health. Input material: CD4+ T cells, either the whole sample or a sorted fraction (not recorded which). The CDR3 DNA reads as TGTGCCAGCAGCTGGCAGGGTTCCTACGAGCAGTACTTC. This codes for CASSWQGSYEQYF.